This is a list of T cell receptor beta chains from one sample in a study of blood T cell repertoires in COVID-19. The table came from immunoSEQ multiplex PCR; TCRdb's copy has only in-frame clones and leaves some out. Of around 20,000 clones detected, more than 75% appear once; the ten largest clones hold approximately 10%. Input material: peripheral blood. These receptors were taken from a human donor in a cohort sampled during active COVID-19. Each CDR3 is given with its conserved first and last residue. Only part of the rows carry a size: once, few, many, or a class if the clone is expanded.

TRBJ2-1	-	TRBV27	CASSGQGNSYNEQFF
TRBJ2-2	-	TRBV5-4	CASSPPTSGRSGELFF
TRBJ1-1	-	TRBV3-1/TRBV3-2	CASSQVPGSAFF
TRBJ1-1	once	TRBV7-2	CASSLASAGTEAFF
TRBJ2-7	-	TRBV6-5	CATKRLPGKDYEQYF
TRBJ2-4	-	TRBV19	CASSIVAGIQYF
TRBJ2-7	-	TRBV7-2	CASSSYDMVYEQYF
TRBJ1-3	-	TRBV3-1/TRBV3-2	CASSQDVGGQGMNTIYF
TRBJ2-1	-	TRBV21-1	CASSKGRGPLSGYNEQFF
TRBJ1-5	few	TRBV2	CASTIGRGSNQPQHF